This T cell receptor (beta chain) came from a study of blood T cell repertoires in COVID-19. Turning to the study itself: The United States, Italy and Spain were the sources of the acute and convalescent COVID-19 samples. In each case, the material was cDNA or gDNA derived from T cells, B-cell-depleted T cells, or PBMCs.

Per the authors' pipeline: How many nucleated cells were present was estimated from reference gene primer amplification. Produced via immunoSEQ multiplex PCR; TCRdb's table is partial and in-frame only. That table furnishes V, J and clone size, whereas the DNA furnished D and trimming. This table has 200,000 to 300,000 clones, roughly 86% appearing once. The germline V gene has CDR1 MNHEY and CDR2 SVGAGI. There are 14 residues in the CDR3. Trimming took 6 bases from V and 4 from J; bases not matched to a gene: 4. Recovery among Cohort 3 donors was established by two negative PCRs, clearance, or symptom resolution.

J is TRBJ2-1 and V is TRBV6-5; 9 bases are a match to TRBD1. The source of this sequence is a woman between 18 and 29 years old who had recovered from COVID-19. The sample taken for sequencing was PBMCs or T cells enriched from blood (not recorded which). DNA for the CDR3: TGTGCCAGCAGCCGGGGGACAGGGTACAATGAGCAGTTCTTC. Residues: CASSRGTGYNEQFF.